This T cell receptor beta chain was identified during a study of long-term antiretroviral therapy in people with HIV. Study findings and constraints: Once patients were on ART, diversity went higher but still fell short of transplant donor controls.

CDR1 SQVTM and CDR2 ANQGSEA come from the germline V gene. V lost 7 bases, J lost 3 bases, and 1 base stayed unmatched. This CDR3 has 11 amino acids. immunoSEQ v3.0 was run at survey level. A per-sample goal of roughly 40,000-50,000 T-cell genomes was targeted by sequencing. Method: immunoSEQ multiplex PCR; TCRdb's copy keeps in-frame clones and lacks some. The sample lists some 25,000 clones, about four fifths occurring once. This clone was counted a few times. Antigen: not known. This rearrangement joins TRBV29-1 to TRBJ2-7; 9 bases fit TRBD1. The receptor comes from a man in his thirties or forties with HIV. Sequencing was performed on unsorted PBMCs, taken 0.7 years before starting antiretroviral therapy. The CDR3 DNA reads TGCAGCGCGGACAGGGGCTACGAGCAGTACTTC. It translates to CSADRGYEQYF.